Presented here are 12 T cell receptor beta chains from one specimen sequenced in a study of somatic mutations in cytotoxic T cells in rheumatoid arthritis. Some clones are missing from TCRdb's copy, which holds only in-frame ones; the method was immunoSEQ multiplex PCR. The table lists roughly 19,000 clones, about 86% of them singletons. The material sequenced was CD8+ T cells sorted from blood. These receptors were collected from a woman between 45 and 65 years old in good health.

This clone was observed once. The chain recombines TRBV10-2 with TRBJ2-7; D remains unclear. The V gene lost 0 bases and the J gene lost 4 bases, with 10 bases spanning the gap. Germline loops: CDR1 WSHSY, CDR2 SAAADI. This CDR3 is 14 amino acids long. CDR3 amino acids: CASSESASGYEQYV. Here the CDR3 DNA reads TGCGCCAGCAGTGAGTCGGCCTCAGGTTACGAGCAGTACGTC.

The CDR3 DNA follows: TGTGCCAGCAGCTCCCGGACAACCGACTCCTACGAGCAGTACGTC. Residues: CASSSRTTDSYEQYV. The J gene is TRBJ2-7, the V gene TRBV11-2, with D perhaps TRBD1 (5 bases). The CDR3 has 15 amino acids. V dropped 4 bases and J dropped 0 bases, with 13 bases sitting between them. CDR1 SGHAT and CDR2 FQNNGV come from the germline V gene.

The chain joins TRBV10-1 to TRBJ1-2; possibly TRBD1 for D (5 bases). The length of the CDR3 is 15 residues. Germline V gene data show CDR1 as WNHNN and CDR2 as SYGVQD (reference sequence). The V and J ends lost 7 bases and 2 bases respectively, with 17 bases between them. DNA for the CDR3: TGCGCCAGCATCCCCTCAGGGCTGCCGAACTATGGCTACACCTTC. It translates to CASIPSGLPNYGYTF.

This chain links TRBV5-4 with TRBJ1-2; TRBD1 might be the D (5 bases). The CDR3 runs 15 residues. The germline V gene has CDR1 SGHNT and CDR2 YYREEE (reference sequence). The V gene lost 4 bases and the J gene lost 3 bases, with 16 bases spanning the gap. CDR3 in amino acids: CASSLSFGTDYGYTF. For the CDR3, the DNA is TGTGCCAGCAGCCTTAGCTTCGGGACGGACTATGGCTACACCTTC.

The chain is built from TRBV4-3 and TRBJ1-2; D remains ambiguous. The CDR3 is made up of 13 amino acids. Germline loops: CDR1 LGHNA, CDR2 YSLEER. V lost 3 bases, J lost 8 bases, and 13 bases lay in between. This CDR3 reads CASSHVTEAGYTF. The CDR3, as DNA: TGCGCCAGCAGCCACGTTACAGAGGCGGGCTACACCTTC.

This clone was picked up a small number of times. The gene calls are TRBV4-1 and TRBJ2-2; possible D gene TRBD2, 5 bases. With 4 bases removed from V and 6 bases from J, the gap between germline ends came to 12 bases. The V gene's germline CDR1 is MGHRA and CDR2 YSYEKL. The CDR3 spans 14 residues. The CDR3 DNA sequence: TGCGCCAGCAGCCCAAGGACTGCTTCCGGGGAGCTGTTTTTT. The encoded protein is CASSPRTASGELFF.

CDR3 DNA sequence: TGTGCCAGCAGCCAGGTGATCTCCGGGACAATCTATGGCTACACCTTC. Protein product: CASSQVISGTIYGYTF. The rearrangement joins TRBV5-5 to TRBJ1-2, with D perhaps matching TRBD1 (6 bases). This CDR3 is 16 amino acids long. V shed 4 bases and J shed 4 bases, with 20 bases lying between them. Germline V gene data show CDR1 as SGHKS and CDR2 as YYEKEE (reference sequence).

The chain couples TRBV7-2 to TRBJ2-3; D is possibly TRBD2 (5 bases). There are 14 residues in the CDR3. Germline assignment: CDR1 SGHTA and CDR2 FQGNSA. Trimming removed 1 base from V and 5 bases from J, with 10 bases in between. DNA for the CDR3: TGTGCCAGCAGCTTAGACGGGGTTCTAGATACGCAGTATTTT. Translating gives CASSLDGVLDTQYF.

The V gene is TRBV2, the J gene TRBJ2-5; 10 positions match TRBD2. The CDR3 totals 17 residues. The J segment lost 5 bases and the V segment lost 3 bases, leaving 12 bases of the junction unmatched. CDR1 and CDR2 (germline): SNHLY, FYNNEI. CDR3 loop: CASSDVMSGGATETQYF. The DNA of the CDR3 is TGTGCCAGCAGTGACGTGATGAGCGGGGGGGCAACGGAGACCCAGTACTTC.

V usage is TRBV4-2 and J usage is TRBJ2-5, with 12 bases aligning to TRBD2. The tail of the sequence fits TRBJ2-7 better, so the J call may be wrong. The V gene's germline CDR1 is LGHNA and CDR2 YNFKEQ. CDR3 size: 17 residues. The CDR3 DNA sequence: TGTGCCAGCAGCCACCCCTATCTAGCGGGGGGGCCCTACGAGCAGTACTTC. This gives the protein CASSHPYLAGGPYEQYF.

This rearrangement joins TRBV2 to TRBJ2-5; D is unclear. Germline-derived CDR1 and CDR2 are SNHLY and FYNNEI. The ends were cut back, 2 bases at V and 3 bases at J, with 7 bases in the middle. This CDR3 region has 13 residues. As DNA, the CDR3 is TGTGCCAGCAGTGAATGGGAAGAAGAGACCCAGTACTTC. Its protein is CASSEWEEETQYF.

The chain has TRBV4-1 and TRBJ2-7; tentatively, D is TRBD1 (5 bases). Germline CDR1 and CDR2: MGHRA and YSYEKL. Trimming cost V 0 bases and J 7 bases, with 10 bases left between them. The CDR3 spans 13 residues. In DNA, the CDR3 is TGCGCCAGCAGCCAAGATAGGGGTATTGAGCAGTACTTC. Protein: CASSQDRGIEQYF.